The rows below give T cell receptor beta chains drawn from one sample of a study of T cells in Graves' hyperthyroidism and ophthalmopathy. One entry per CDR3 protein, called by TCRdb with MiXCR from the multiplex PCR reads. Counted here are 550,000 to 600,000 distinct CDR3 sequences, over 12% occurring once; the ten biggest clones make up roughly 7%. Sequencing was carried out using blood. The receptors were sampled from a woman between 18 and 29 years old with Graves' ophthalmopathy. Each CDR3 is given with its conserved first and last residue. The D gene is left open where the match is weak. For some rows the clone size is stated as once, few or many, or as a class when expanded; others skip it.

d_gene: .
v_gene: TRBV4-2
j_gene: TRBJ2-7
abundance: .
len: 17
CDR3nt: TGTGCCAGCAGCCAAGGTCCCCCGGCAGGCCAATCCTACGAGCAGTACTTC
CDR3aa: CASSQGPPAGQSYEQYF

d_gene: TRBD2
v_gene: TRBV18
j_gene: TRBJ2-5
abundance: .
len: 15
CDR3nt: TGTGCCAGCTCACCGGGGGTAGCGGGACAAGAGACCCAGTACTTC
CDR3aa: CASSPGVAGQETQYF

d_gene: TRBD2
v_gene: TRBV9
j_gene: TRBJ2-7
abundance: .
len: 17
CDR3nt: TGTGCCAGCAGCGTAGAGGGGGGGGGGACTAGCGCCTACGAGCAGTACTTC
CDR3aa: CASSVEGGGTSAYEQYF

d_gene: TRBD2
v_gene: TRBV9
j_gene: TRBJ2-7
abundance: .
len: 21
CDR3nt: TGTGCCAGCAGCGTAGGAGGGGACTGGAAGGGACTAGCGGGAGGTAGCCACGAGCAGTACTTC
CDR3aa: CASSVGGDWKGLAGGSHEQYF

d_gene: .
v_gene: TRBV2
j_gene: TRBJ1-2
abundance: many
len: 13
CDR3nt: TGTGCCAGCAACCCGGGGTCCGGATATGGCTACACCTTC
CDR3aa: CASNPGSGYGYTF

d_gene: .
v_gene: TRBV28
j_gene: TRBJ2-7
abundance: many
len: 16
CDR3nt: TGTGCCAGCAGTCCCGAGGCCGGGACACGCGCCTTCGAGCAGTACTTC
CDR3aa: CASSPEAGTRAFEQYF

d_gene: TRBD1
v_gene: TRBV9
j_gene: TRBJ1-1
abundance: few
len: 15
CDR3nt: TGTGCCAGCAGCACACGTGGGACAGGGAACACTGAAGCTTTCTTT
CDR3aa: CASSTRGTGNTEAFF

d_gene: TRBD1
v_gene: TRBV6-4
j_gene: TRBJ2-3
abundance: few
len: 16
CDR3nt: TGTGCCAGCAGCGGACAGGGGCCCCCTGTCACAGATACGCAGTATTTT
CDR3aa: CASSGQGPPVTDTQYF

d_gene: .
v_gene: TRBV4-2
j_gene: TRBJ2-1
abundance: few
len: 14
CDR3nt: TGTGCCAGCAGCTCAAATCTCGATGGCAATGAGCAGTTCTTC
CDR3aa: CASSSNLDGNEQFF

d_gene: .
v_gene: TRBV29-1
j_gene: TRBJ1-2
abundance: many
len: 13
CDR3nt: TGCAGCGTTGGTCAGGGTTATGACTATGGCTACACCTTC
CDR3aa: CSVGQGYDYGYTF

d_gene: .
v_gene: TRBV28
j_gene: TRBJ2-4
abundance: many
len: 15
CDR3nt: TGTGCCAGCAGTCGGCGGGGTTTAGCCAAAAACATTCAGTACTTC
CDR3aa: CASSRRGLAKNIQYF

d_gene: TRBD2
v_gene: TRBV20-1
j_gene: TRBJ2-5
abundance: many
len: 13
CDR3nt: TGCAGTGCTGGACCTAGCGGCCAAGAGACCCAGTACTTC
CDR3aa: CSAGPSGQETQYF

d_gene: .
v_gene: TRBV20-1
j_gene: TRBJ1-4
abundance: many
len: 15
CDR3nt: TGCAGTGCTTCGGGGGGGGCGGTCACTAATGAAAAACTGTTTTTT
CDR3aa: CSASGGAVTNEKLFF

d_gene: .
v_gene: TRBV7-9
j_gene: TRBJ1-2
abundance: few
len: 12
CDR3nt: TGTGCCAGCAGCCCCCCTGTGTATGGCTACACCTTC
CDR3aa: CASSPPVYGYTF

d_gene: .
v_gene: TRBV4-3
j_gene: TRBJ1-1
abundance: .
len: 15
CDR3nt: TGCGCCAGCAGCCGAGGGAGAGGGCGAAACACTGGAGCTTTCTTT
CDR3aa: CASSRGRGRNTGAFF

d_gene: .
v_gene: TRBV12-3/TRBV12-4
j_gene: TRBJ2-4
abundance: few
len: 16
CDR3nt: TGTGCCAGCAGTTTTTCCGGCGGGACAGCCAAAAACATTCAGTACTTC
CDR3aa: CASSFSGGTAKNIQYF

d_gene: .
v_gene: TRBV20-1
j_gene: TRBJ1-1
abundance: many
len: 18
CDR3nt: TGCAGTGCTAGAGATGAGATCATGGGGGGGGAACCGGGCACTGAAGCTTTCTTT
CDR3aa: CSARDEIMGGEPGTEAFF

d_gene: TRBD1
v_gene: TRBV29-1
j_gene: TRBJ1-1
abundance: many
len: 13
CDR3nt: TGCAGCGTTGGGGGACAGGTATACACTGAAGCTTTCTTT
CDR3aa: CSVGGQVYTEAFF

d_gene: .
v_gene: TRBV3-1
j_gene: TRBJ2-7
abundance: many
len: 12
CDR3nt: TGTGCCAGCAGCCTATCCCGGTACGAGCAGTACTTC
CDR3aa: CASSLSRYEQYF

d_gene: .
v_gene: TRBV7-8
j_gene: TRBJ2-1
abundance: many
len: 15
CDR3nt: TGTGCCAGCAGCGCCGCGGGCCCTCTCAGCAATGGGCAGTTCTTC
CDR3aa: CASSAAGPLSNGQFF

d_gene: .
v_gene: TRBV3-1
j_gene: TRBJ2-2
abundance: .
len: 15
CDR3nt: TGTGCCAGCAGCTTCGCATCGACAATAGACGGGAAGCTGTTTTTT
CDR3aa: CASSFASTIDGKLFF

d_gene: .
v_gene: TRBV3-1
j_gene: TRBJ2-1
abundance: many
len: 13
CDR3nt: TGTGCCAGCAGCCAAGAAGTAGCAAATGAGCAGTTCTTC
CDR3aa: CASSQEVANEQFF

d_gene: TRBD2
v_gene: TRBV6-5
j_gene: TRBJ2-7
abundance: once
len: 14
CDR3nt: TGTGCCAGCAGTTACAGACTAGCCACCTACGAGCAGTACTTC
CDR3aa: CASSYRLATYEQYF

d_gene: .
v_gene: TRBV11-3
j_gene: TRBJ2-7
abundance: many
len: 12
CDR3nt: TGTGCCAGCAGCTCTGCCACCTCCGAGCAGTACTTC
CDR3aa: CASSSATSEQYF

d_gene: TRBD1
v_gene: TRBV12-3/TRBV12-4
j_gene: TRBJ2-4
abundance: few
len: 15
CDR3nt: TGTGCCAGCAGTCGACAGGGAAAAGACAAAAACATTCAGTACTTC
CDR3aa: CASSRQGKDKNIQYF

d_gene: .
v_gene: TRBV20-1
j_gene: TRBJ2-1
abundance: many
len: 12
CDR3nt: TGCAGTGCTAGACCTGTTTACAATGAGCAGTTCTTC
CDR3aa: CSARPVYNEQFF

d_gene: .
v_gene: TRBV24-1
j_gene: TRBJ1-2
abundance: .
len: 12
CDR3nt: TGTGCCACCAGTACAGTTAACTATGGCTACACCTTC
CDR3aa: CATSTVNYGYTF

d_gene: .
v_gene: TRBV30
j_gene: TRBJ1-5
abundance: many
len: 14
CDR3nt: TGTGCCTGGAGTCGATGGGACAGCAATCAGCCCCAGCATTTT
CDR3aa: CAWSRWDSNQPQHF

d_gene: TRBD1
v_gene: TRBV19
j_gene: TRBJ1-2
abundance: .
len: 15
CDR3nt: TGTGCCAGTAGCATTGGACAGGGGGCTAACTATGGCTACACCTTC
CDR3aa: CASSIGQGANYGYTF

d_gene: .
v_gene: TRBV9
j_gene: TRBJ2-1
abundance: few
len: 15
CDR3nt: TGTGCCAGCAGGATTGACGCAGTCTCCTACAATGAGCAGTTCTTC
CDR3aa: CASRIDAVSYNEQFF

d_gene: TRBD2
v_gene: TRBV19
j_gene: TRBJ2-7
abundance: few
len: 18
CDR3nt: TGTGCCAGTAGTATAGGTGGGCTAGCGGGAGTGAGCTCCTACGAGCAGTACTTC
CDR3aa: CASSIGGLAGVSSYEQYF

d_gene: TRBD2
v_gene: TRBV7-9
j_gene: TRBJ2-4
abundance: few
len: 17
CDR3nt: TGTGCCAGCAGCCCCGGGACTAGCGGGACCCTGAAAAACATTCAGTACTTC
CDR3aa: CASSPGTSGTLKNIQYF